The T cell receptor gamma chain under discussion was sequenced for a study of gamma delta lymphoproliferative disorders and STAT genes. Study details: Gamma-chain libraries were built from at least 50 ng of genomic DNA with the LymphoTrack Dx TCRG Assay. For the delta chain, EuroClonality-NGS standard procedure was applied. General study points: Controls likely had mixed maturation stages, while leukemic cells were mostly terminal effectors.

The receptor sequences were amplified from genomic DNA of peripheral blood mononuclear cells. The control group comprised age- and sex-matched healthy adult blood donors. The germline V gene encodes CDR1 VENAVY and CDR2 YDSYNSRV. The CDR3 is made up of 10 amino acids. V dropped 9 bases and J dropped 12; count of bases not matched to a gene: 7. In its sample, this clone ranks as medium-sized. Antigen unknown. TCRdb reran clone calling via CATT on the multiplex PCR reads. The sample consists of under 3,500 gamma-chain clones, 8.2% of them appearing once. Sequenced: blood. This sequence was found in a human donor in good health. This rearrangement joins TRGV8 to TRGJP1. Since TCRdb gives no J gene, matching the DNA to germline was used here to assign it. This CDR3 reads CATGGRFKIF. The CDR3 DNA sequence: TGTGCCACCGGAGGGAGGTTCAAGATATTT.